This T cell receptor gamma chain was recovered during a study of γδ T cells in repeated Plasmodium falciparum infection. Overall study findings and caveats: Over time and infection, Vgamma9/Vdelta2+ repertoires remained highly stable and polyclonal. Vdelta2-negative gammadelta repertoires, largely Vdelta1+, seemingly showed infection-driven waves of new clonal selection.

TCRdb ran CATT on the multiplex PCR reads. Of more than 12,000 gamma-chain clones in the sample, more than 1.5% were seen once. Germline CDR1 GITISATS, CDR2 ISYDGTV (reference sequence). The CDR3 covers 12 residues. Trimming took 5 bases from V and 4 from J; bases not matched to a gene: 5. Gammadelta T cells were flow-sorted from PBMC into Vgamma9/Vdelta2+ and Vdelta2-negative populations for bulk analysis. This clone has a count of ten or more. Its specificity is not known. The amino acid sequence in TCRdb belongs to a much larger clone and departs from this DNA's translation at residue 5, likely a sequencing read error; the sequence shown is translated from the DNA.

This TCR came from a pool of human donors (malaria-infected and uninfected, not separated). The specimen was gamma-delta T cells from blood. The V and J genes are TRGV9 and TRGJ1 or TRGJ2. CDR3 nucleotides: TGTGCCTTGTGGGGGCCATATTATAAGAAACTCTTT. Amino acid sequence: CALWGPYYKKLF.